One and the same sample provided the 9 T cell receptor beta chains below, sequenced in a study of blood T cell repertoires in COVID-19. The data were produced by immunoSEQ multiplex PCR, yet TCRdb's version contains in-frame clones alone and is incomplete. The sample includes 400,000 to 450,000 clones, approximately 88% of them seen just once. The specimen was peripheral blood. Receptors were obtained from a woman aged 50 to 60 with COVID-19, enrolled during active disease.

The V and J genes are TRBV15 and TRBJ1-1, with TRBD1 matching over 7 bases. The CDR3 is made up of 16 amino acids. CDR1 is LNHNV, CDR2 YYDKDF, per germline (reference sequence). The trim removed 3 bases at V and 7 bases at J, leaving 14 bases unmatched. In DNA, the CDR3 is TGTGCCACCAGCAGCAAACTCGGGACAGCCTCTGATGAAGCTTTCTTT. It encodes CATSSKLGTASDEAFF.

The chain couples TRBV10-3 to TRBJ2-3, with 8 bases that match TRBD2. The germline CDR1 and CDR2 sequences are ENHRY and SYGVKD. The junction had 8 bases not matched to a gene; V was cut back by 0 bases and J by 0 bases. The CDR3 is 18 residues long. The CDR3 DNA reads TGTGCCATCAGTGAGTCGGGGAAGCGGGGGTTTAGCACAGATACGCAGTATTTT. This codes for CAISESGKRGFSTDTQYF.

The V gene is TRBV27, the J gene TRBJ1-6; 8 nucleotides align to TRBD1. Germline assignment: CDR1 MNHEY and CDR2 SMNVEV (reference sequence). With 6 bases clipped from V and 7 bases from J, the junction kept 8 bases outside the gene matches. The CDR3 has 15 amino acids. The CDR3 here is CASRPITGGNSPLHF. The CDR3 nucleotides are TGTGCCAGCAGACCGATCACAGGGGGGAATTCACCCCTCCACTTT.

The table lists this clone with a few counts. Germline and junction disagree at one end, which may indicate a read error. V gene TRBV5-1 combines with J gene TRBJ2-3, with unresolved D. In germline, CDR1 is SGHRS, CDR2 YFSETQ. This CDR3 spans 14 amino acids. CDR3 sequence (DNA): TGCGCCAGCAGACCCGCCAGTAAGGAGATTCCGCCAAAGTTT. It is translated as CASRPASKEIPPKF.

The CDR3 is CASSGQYTEAFF. The CDR3 DNA reads as TGCGCCAGCAGTGGACAGTACACTGAAGCTTTCTTT. V and J are TRBV10-2 and TRBJ1-1, with D perhaps matching TRBD1 (5 bases). Germline V gives CDR1 WSHSY, CDR2 SAAADI. The CDR3 is made up of 12 amino acids. The V gene lost 4 bases and the J gene lost 3 bases, with 6 bases spanning the gap.

This chain joins TRBV13 and TRBJ2-3; D is unclear. V gave up 3 bases and J gave up 0 bases, with 10 bases separating them. This CDR3 contains 15 residues. Germline V gives CDR1 PRHDT, CDR2 FYEKMQ (reference sequence). The CDR3 loop is CASSLRSTSTDTQYF. Here the CDR3 DNA reads TGTGCCAGCAGCTTGCGAAGCACCAGCACAGATACGCAGTATTTT.

V gene TRBV5-1 combines with J gene TRBJ1-3; D unresolved. The V and J ends lost 2 bases and 0 bases respectively, with 9 bases between them. This CDR3 spans 15 amino acids. Germline values: CDR1 SGHRS, CDR2 YFSETQ. The CDR3 DNA is TGCGCCAGCAGCTTATTGGTCGGCTCTGGAAACACCATATATTTT. This encodes CASSLLVGSGNTIYF.

This sequence joins TRBV12-5 and TRBJ1-1, with TRBD1 identical over 9 bases. The length of the CDR3 is 17 residues. Germline CDR1 and CDR2: LGHNT and FRNRAP. V lost 3 bases, J lost 5 bases, and 13 bases stayed unmatched. CDR3 DNA: TGTGCTAGTGGTTTAGATCTGGGGACAGGGAGGGGGACTGAAGCTTTCTTT. Translated, it gives CASGLDLGTGRGTEAFF.

The chain recombines TRBV3-1 (or the pseudogene TRBV3-2) with TRBJ2-1; 8 bases map to TRBD2. CDR1 is LGHDT, CDR2 YNNKEL, per germline (reference sequence). The CDR3 extends over 13 amino acids. V shed 8 bases, J shed 9 bases, and the junction held 9 bases outside the gene matches. For the CDR3, the DNA is TGTGCCAGCGCCGGGGGGGCCGGGGGTGAGCAGTTCTTC. Translating it yields CASAGGAGGEQFF.